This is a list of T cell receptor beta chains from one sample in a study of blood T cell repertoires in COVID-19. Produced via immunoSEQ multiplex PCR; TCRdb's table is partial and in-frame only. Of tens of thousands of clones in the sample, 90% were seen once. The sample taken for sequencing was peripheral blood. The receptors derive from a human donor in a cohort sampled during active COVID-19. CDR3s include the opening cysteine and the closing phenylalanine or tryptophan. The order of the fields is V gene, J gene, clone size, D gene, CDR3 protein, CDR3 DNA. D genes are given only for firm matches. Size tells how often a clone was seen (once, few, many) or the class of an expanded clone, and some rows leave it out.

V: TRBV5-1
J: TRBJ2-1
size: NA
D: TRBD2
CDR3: CASSLTSGAYNEQFF
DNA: TGCGCCAGCAGCTTGACTAGCGGGGCCTACAATGAGCAGTTCTTC

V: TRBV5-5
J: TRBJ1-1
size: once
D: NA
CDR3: CASSHGQIWNTEAFF
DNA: TGTGCCAGCAGCCATGGACAGATTTGGAACACTGAAGCTTTCTTT

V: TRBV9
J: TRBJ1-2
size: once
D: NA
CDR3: CASSVERGLHYGYTF
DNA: TGTGCCAGCAGCGTTGAAAGGGGACTCCACTATGGCTACACCTTC

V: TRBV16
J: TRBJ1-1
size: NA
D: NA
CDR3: CASSQLDQDGASFF
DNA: TGTGCCAGCAGCCAACTTGACCAGGATGGGGCGTCTTTCTTT

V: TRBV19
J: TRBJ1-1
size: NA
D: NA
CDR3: CASSISTVAAFF
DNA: TGTGCCAGTAGTATTTCAACAGTGGCAGCTTTCTTT

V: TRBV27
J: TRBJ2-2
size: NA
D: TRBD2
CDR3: CASSPPRAGAGELFF
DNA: TGTGCCAGCAGTCCGCCTCGCGCGGGGGCCGGGGAGCTGTTTTTT

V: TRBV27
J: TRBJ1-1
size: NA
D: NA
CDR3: CASSYRVQNTEAFF
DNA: TGTGCCAGCAGTTACCGGGTCCAAAACACTGAAGCTTTCTTT

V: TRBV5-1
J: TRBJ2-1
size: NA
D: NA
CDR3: CASSLGGGPYNEQFF
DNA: TGCGCCAGCAGCTTAGGAGGGGGCCCTTACAATGAGCAGTTCTTC

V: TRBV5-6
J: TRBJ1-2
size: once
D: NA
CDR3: CASTRGGSYGYTF
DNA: TGTGCCAGCACCAGAGGAGGCAGTTATGGCTACACCTTC

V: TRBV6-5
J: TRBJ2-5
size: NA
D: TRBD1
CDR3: CASSQFGQGQETQYF
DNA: TGTGCCAGCAGCCAATTCGGACAGGGACAAGAGACCCAGTACTTC

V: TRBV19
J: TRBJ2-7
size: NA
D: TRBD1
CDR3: CASKRTGANEQYF
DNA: TGTGCCAGCAAACGAACAGGGGCCAACGAGCAGTACTTC

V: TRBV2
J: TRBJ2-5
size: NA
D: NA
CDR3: CASSEGLGGATIMKTQYF
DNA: TGTGCCAGCAGTGAAGGTTTGGGGGGGGCCACAATCATGAAGACCCAGTACTTC

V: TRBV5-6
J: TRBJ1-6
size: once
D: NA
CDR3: CASSSELTGSSYNSPLHF
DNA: TGTGCCAGCAGCTCTGAACTTACAGGGAGCTCCTATAATTCACCCCTCCACTTT

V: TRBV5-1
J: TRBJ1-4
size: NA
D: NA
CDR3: CASSFRLGATNEKLFF
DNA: TGCGCCAGCAGCTTTCGGCTCGGAGCAACTAATGAAAAACTGTTTTTT

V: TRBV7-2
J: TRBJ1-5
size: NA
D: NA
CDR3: CASSLGPVNQPQHF
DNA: TGTGCCAGCAGCTTAGGGCCAGTAAATCAGCCCCAGCATTTT

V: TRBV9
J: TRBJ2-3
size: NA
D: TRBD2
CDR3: CASSRLQGLAGPDTQYF
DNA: TGTGCCAGCAGCCGTCTCCAGGGACTAGCGGGGCCAGATACGCAGTATTTT

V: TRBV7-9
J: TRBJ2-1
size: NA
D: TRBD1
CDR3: CASSLSDRDYNEQFF
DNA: TGTGCCAGCAGCCTTTCGGACAGGGACTACAATGAGCAGTTCTTC

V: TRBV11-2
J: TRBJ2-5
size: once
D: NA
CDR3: CASSFERGFQETQYF
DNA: TGTGCCAGCAGCTTCGAAAGGGGTTTCCAAGAGACCCAGTACTTC

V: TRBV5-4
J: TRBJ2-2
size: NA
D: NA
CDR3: CASSHLIRDRGTGELFF
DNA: TGTGCCAGCAGCCACCTCATCCGGGACCGGGGGACCGGGGAGCTGTTTTTT

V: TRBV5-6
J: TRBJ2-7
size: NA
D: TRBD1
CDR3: CASGTGATYEQYF
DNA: TGTGCCAGCGGGACAGGGGCCACCTACGAGCAGTACTTC

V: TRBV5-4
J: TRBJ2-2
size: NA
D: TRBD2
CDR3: CASSQSGGAVTGELFF
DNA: TGTGCCAGCAGCCAGAGCGGGGGGGCCGTCACCGGGGAGCTGTTTTTT

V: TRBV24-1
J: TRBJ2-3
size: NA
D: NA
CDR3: CATSEMEGGTQYF
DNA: TGTGCCACCAGTGAAATGGAAGGGGGTACGCAGTATTTT

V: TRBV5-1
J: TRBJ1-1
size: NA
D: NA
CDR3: CASSITLDRMNTEAFF
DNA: TGCGCCAGCAGCATCACTTTGGACAGAATGAACACTGAAGCTTTCTTT

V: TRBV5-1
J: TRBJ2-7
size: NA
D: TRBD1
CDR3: CASSGGTGSYEQYF
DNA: TGCGCCAGCAGCGGTGGGACAGGGAGCTACGAGCAGTACTTC

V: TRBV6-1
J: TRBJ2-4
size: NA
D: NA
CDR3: CASSVALSGGAKNIQYF
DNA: TGTGCCAGCAGTGTAGCATTGTCTGGGGGGGCCAAAAACATTCAGTACTTC

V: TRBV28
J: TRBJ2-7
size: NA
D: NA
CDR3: CASRLPVRPYEQYF
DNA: TGTGCCAGCAGACTACCAGTACGCCCCTACGAGCAGTACTTC

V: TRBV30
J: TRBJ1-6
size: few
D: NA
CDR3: CAWSLQGNSPLHF
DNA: TGTGCCTGGAGCCTACAGGGAAATTCACCCCTCCACTTT

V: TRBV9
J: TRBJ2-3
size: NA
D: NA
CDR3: CASSVGTGTSDTQYF
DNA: TGTGCCAGCAGCGTCGGGACGGGGACTTCAGATACGCAGTATTTT

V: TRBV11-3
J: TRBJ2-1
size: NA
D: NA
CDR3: CASSLSLANEQFF
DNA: TGTGCCAGCAGCTTATCCCTAGCCAATGAGCAGTTCTTC

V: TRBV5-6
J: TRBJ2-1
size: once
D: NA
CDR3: CASSSTDSPSSYNEQFF
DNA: TGTGCCAGCAGCTCTACTGACTCTCCGAGCTCCTACAATGAGCAGTTCTTC

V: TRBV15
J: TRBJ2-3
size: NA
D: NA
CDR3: CATSSGESSTDTQYF
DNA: TGTGCCACCAGCAGTGGTGAGTCGAGCACAGATACGCAGTATTTT

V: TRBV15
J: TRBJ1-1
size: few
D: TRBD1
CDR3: CATSSAGTANTEAFF
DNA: TGTGCCACCAGCAGTGCCGGGACAGCGAACACTGAAGCTTTCTTT

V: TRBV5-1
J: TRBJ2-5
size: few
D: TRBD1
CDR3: CASSLETGTAGETQYF
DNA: TGCGCCAGCAGCTTGGAAACCGGGACAGCAGGAGAGACCCAGTACTTC

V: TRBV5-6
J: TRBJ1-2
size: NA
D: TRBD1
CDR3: CASSAYRGNYGYTF
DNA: TGTGCCAGCAGCGCTTACAGGGGAAACTATGGCTACACCTTC

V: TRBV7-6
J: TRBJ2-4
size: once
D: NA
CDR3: CASSKRGGYKNIQYF
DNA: TGTGCCAGCAGTAAAAGAGGGGGTTATAAAAACATTCAGTACTTC

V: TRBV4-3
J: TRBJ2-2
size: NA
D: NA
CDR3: CASSQDVVGLIPGELFF
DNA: TGCGCCAGCAGCCAAGATGTCGTCGGGTTAATCCCCGGGGAGCTGTTTTTT

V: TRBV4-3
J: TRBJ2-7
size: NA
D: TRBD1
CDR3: CASSQDRGSYEQYF
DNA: TGCGCCAGCAGCCAGGACAGGGGTTCCTACGAGCAGTACTTC

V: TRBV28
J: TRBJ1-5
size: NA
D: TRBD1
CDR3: CASSLRDRGRPQHF
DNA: TGTGCCAGCAGTTTGAGGGACAGGGGGAGGCCCCAGCATTTT

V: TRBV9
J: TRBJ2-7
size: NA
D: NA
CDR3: CASSVGTGGDYEQYF
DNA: TGTGCCAGCAGCGTAGGGACAGGCGGGGACTACGAGCAGTACTTC

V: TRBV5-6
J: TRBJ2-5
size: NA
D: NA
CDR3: CASSLGQGGRETQYF
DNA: TGTGCCAGCAGCTTGGGGCAGGGAGGAAGAGAGACCCAGTACTTC

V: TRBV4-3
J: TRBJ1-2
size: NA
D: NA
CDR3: CASSQDPQGGGYTF
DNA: TGCGCCAGCAGCCAAGATCCCCAGGGAGGCGGCTACACCTTC

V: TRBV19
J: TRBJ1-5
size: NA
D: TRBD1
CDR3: CASTPDRGQQPQHF
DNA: TGTGCCAGTACCCCAGACAGGGGGCAACAGCCCCAGCATTTT

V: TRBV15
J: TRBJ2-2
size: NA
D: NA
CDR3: CATSIGGAQDTGELFF
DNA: TGTGCCACCAGCATTGGGGGGGCGCAGGACACCGGGGAGCTGTTTTTT

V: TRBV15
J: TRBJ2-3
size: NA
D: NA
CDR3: CATSKQGGTDTQYF
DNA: TGTGCCACCAGCAAACAGGGTGGGACAGATACGCAGTATTTT

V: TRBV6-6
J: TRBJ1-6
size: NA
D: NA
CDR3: CASSPGRGRADNSPLHF
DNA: TGTGCCAGCAGTCCCGGCAGGGGCCGCGCGGATAATTCACCCCTCCACTTT

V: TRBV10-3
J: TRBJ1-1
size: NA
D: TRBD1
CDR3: CATGTGMNTEAFF
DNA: TGTGCCACCGGGACAGGCATGAACACTGAAGCTTTCTTT

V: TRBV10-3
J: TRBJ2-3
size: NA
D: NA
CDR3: CAISPGLLHTDTQYF
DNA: TGTGCCATCAGTCCGGGACTCCTACACACAGATACGCAGTATTTT

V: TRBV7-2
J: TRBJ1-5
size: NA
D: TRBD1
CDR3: CASSLGQGIQPQHF
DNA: TGTGCCAGCAGCCTTGGACAGGGAATTCAGCCCCAGCATTTT

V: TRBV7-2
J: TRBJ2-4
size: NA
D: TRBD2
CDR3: CASSPEGGLAPAKNIQYF
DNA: TGTGCCAGCAGCCCGGAAGGAGGACTAGCGCCGGCCAAAAACATTCAGTACTTC

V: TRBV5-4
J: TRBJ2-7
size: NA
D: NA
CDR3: CASSLGGGKQTYEQYF
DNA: TGTGCCAGCAGCTTGGGGGGCGGTAAGCAAACCTACGAGCAGTACTTC

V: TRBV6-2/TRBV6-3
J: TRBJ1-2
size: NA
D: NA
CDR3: CASSYSGVYGYTF
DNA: TGTGCCAGCAGTTACTCCGGGGTGTATGGCTACACCTTC

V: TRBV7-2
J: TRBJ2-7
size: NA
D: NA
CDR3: CASSFQGGPYEQYF
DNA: TGTGCCAGCAGCTTCCAGGGAGGCCCCTACGAGCAGTACTTC

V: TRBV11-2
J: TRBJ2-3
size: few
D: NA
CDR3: CASTRRTSSTDTQYF
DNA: TGTGCCAGCACCAGAAGGACTTCTAGCACAGATACGCAGTATTTT

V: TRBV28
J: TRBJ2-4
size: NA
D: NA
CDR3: CASSLQGSAKNIQYF
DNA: TGTGCCAGCAGTTTACAGGGTTCGGCCAAAAACATTCAGTACTTC

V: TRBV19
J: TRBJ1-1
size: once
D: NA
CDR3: CASSIGGAVEAFF
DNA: TGTGCCAGTAGTATAGGTGGGGCAGTTGAAGCTTTCTTT

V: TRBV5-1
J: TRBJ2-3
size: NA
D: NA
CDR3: CASSLAKTAGVDTQYF
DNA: TGCGCCAGCAGCTTGGCCAAGACAGCTGGGGTGGATACGCAGTATTTT

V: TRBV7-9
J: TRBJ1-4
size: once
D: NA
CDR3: CASSPGLSEKLFF
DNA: TGTGCCAGCAGCCCAGGTCTGAGTGAAAAACTGTTTTTT